This T cell receptor beta chain was recorded in a study of T cell responses to AZD1222 COVID-19 vaccine. Sequencing was performed with immunoSEQ multiplex PCR; in TCRdb, only in-frame clones are kept and a portion is missing. The table lists about 140,000 clones, nearly 95% of them singletons. Study-wide points: Seropositive AZD1222 recipients at baseline numbered only 6 or 7.

The CDR3 has 15 amino acids. Points on this clone: The antigen is undetermined.

The V gene is TRBV21-1, the J gene TRBJ1-1; the D call in the table, TRBD1, was not verified against the DNA. TRBV21-1 is termed a pseudogene. The material sequenced was peripheral blood, taken on day 0 of AZD1222 vaccination. The clonotype comes from an adult in good health. CDR3 sequence reads: CASSKALPRNTEAFF. The CDR3 nucleotides are TGTGCCAGCAGCAAAGCGCTGCCCAGAAACACTGAAGCTTTCTTT.